These T cell receptor beta chains were read from a single sample in a study of T cell repertoires in cytomegalovirus infection. MiXCR, applied by TCRdb to the reads, yields one record per CDR3 protein. Among more than 300,000 distinct CDR3 sequences listed, roughly 34% were seen once. No cognate antigen is known for these TCRs. This specimen was cultured PBMCs, taken from culture after CMV antigen stimulation. These receptors were taken from a human donor in good health (CMV status not recorded). Some clones in this sample may be carry-over from other donors' samples. The CDR3 runs from the conserved cysteine through the conserved F or W. A D gene is named only where the DNA matches it firmly. Only some rows state a clone size, as once, few, many or a class for expanded clones.

V gene	D gene	CDR3 length	J gene	clone size	CDR3 DNA	CDR3 protein
TRBV19	-	12	TRBJ2-1	-	TGTGCCAGTAGTCTCCTAGTGGGTGAGCAGTTCTTC	CASSLLVGEQFF
TRBV12-3/TRBV12-4	TRBD1	15	TRBJ1-1	-	TGTGCCAGCAGTTTACTCGGACAGGCGAACACTGAAGCTTTCTTT	CASSLLGQANTEAFF
TRBV7-2	TRBD1	17	TRBJ2-6	few	TGTGCCAGCAGCCATGGACAGGGGGCGTCTGGGGCCAACGTCCTGACTTTC	CASSHGQGASGANVLTF
TRBV6-1	-	16	TRBJ2-1	-	TGTGCCAGCAGTGTGGGAAGGGCGAGCTCCTACAATGAGCAGTTCTTC	CASSVGRASSYNEQFF
TRBV10-1	-	17	TRBJ2-1	-	TGCGCCAGCAGGGACAAAATTCGCGGGGTTAATTACAATGAGCAGTTCTTC	CASRDKIRGVNYNEQFF
TRBV2	TRBD2	16	TRBJ2-3	few	TGTGCCAGCAGTGGGGGGCGCGGGAGGGCTACAGATACGCAGTATTTT	CASSGGRGRATDTQYF
TRBV27	TRBD1	13	TRBJ1-2	few	TGTGCCAGCAGCCACAGGGGAACCTATGGCTACACCTTC	CASSHRGTYGYTF
TRBV7-2	-	11	TRBJ2-3	-	TGTGCCAGCAGGAAAGAGGAAACGCAGTATTTT	CASRKEETQYF
TRBV20-1	-	13	TRBJ2-5	-	TGCAGTGCTTGGGGGCCAAACCAAGAGACCCAGTACTTC	CSAWGPNQETQYF
TRBV5-1	TRBD1	16	TRBJ2-1	-	TGCGCCAGCAGTTTAGGACAGGGACACGGCTACAATGAGCAGTTCTTC	CASSLGQGHGYNEQFF
TRBV7-2	TRBD1	18	TRBJ2-3	-	TGTGCCAGCAGCCCATCCGGACAGGGGGCTTCTAGCACAGATACGCAGTATTTT	CASSPSGQGASSTDTQYF
TRBV7-2	TRBD1	15	TRBJ2-5	many	TGTGCCAGCAGCCTATGGGACAGGGAAAGGGAGACCCAGTACTTC	CASSLWDRERETQYF
TRBV6-2/TRBV6-3	-	15	TRBJ2-3	-	TGTGCCAGCAGGGGTAGCGGATCCTTCACAGATACGCAGTATTTT	CASRGSGSFTDTQYF
TRBV7-2	-	15	TRBJ2-1	-	TGTGCCAGCAGCTTAGCAATCAGTGGGTACAATGAGCAGTTCTTC	CASSLAISGYNEQFF
TRBV20-1	-	12	TRBJ1-3	-	TGCAGTGCTAAAGGGTCTGGAAACACCATATATTTT	CSAKGSGNTIYF
TRBV12-3/TRBV12-4	-	15	TRBJ1-2	-	TGTGCCAGCGAGGTAGTCTCAGGGGCATTTGATGGCTACACCTTC	CASEVVSGAFDGYTF
TRBV11-3	-	14	TRBJ2-3	many	TGTGCCAGCAGCACCGACGGAGGGACCGATACGCAGTATTTT	CASSTDGGTDTQYF
TRBV7-9	-	13	TRBJ1-4	-	TGTGCCAGCAGCTTAGCGGCTAATGAAAAACTGTTTTTT	CASSLAANEKLFF
TRBV27	TRBD1	14	TRBJ2-7	few	TGTGCCAGCAGTTATAGGACAGGGGGCTACGAGCAGTACTTC	CASSYRTGGYEQYF
TRBV27	-	14	TRBJ2-2	-	TGTGCCAGCAGTATCCTCGGGGCGAGAGGGGAGCTGTTTTTT	CASSILGARGELFF
TRBV7-9	-	18	TRBJ2-1	-	TGTGCCAGCAGCCCCGTTCGCCGGGGCGGATCAACCTACAATGAGCAGTTCTTC	CASSPVRRGGSTYNEQFF
TRBV15	-	13	TRBJ2-1	once	TGTGCCACCAGCAGAACAGGGATAAGGGAGCAGTTCTTC	CATSRTGIREQFF